The rows below give T cell receptor beta chains drawn from one sample of a study of shared clonotypes between healthy human individuals. Clones were sequenced by immunoSEQ multiplex PCR, and TCRdb holds only the in-frame ones, with some missing. Seen here are some 2,100,000 clones, approximately 94% observed once, and the top ten hold 0.1% to 0.15%. The sequenced sample was naive CD4+ T cells sorted from blood. Receptors originate from a young man in good health. CDR3s include the opening cysteine and the closing phenylalanine or tryptophan.

v_gene	j_gene	CDR3aa
TRBV6-1	TRBJ1-2	CASTQTGGYGYTF
TRBV6-5	TRBJ1-6	CASTGFRVGSPLHF
TRBV5-1	TRBJ1-2	CASSLSNNYGYTF
TRBV7-2	TRBJ2-1	CASSLATSGTKRQFF
TRBV11-2	TRBJ1-6	CASSLGKSGNSPLHF
TRBV29-1	TRBJ2-5	CSVGSRYLQVTQYF
TRBV7-3	TRBJ1-2	CASTLGAEDYGYTF
TRBV6-1	TRBJ1-4	CASSGDITEKLFF
TRBV6-1	TRBJ1-2	CATTSPEGGAYGYTF
TRBV15	TRBJ1-4	CATRKTGGNEKLFF
TRBV19	TRBJ2-4	CASSISGSNIQYF
TRBV7-2	TRBJ1-1	CASSLEGFATEAFF
TRBV30	TRBJ1-2	CAWSVQGADYGYTF
TRBV6-5	TRBJ1-6	CASSPGTLSSPLHF
TRBV4-1	TRBJ2-1	CASSQGWTHSYNEQFF
TRBV5-4	TRBJ2-5	CASSVDGLQGETQYF
TRBV19	TRBJ1-1	CASSLQGLVTEAFF
TRBV7-9	TRBJ2-7	CASSEGGSEYEQYF
TRBV25-1	TRBJ1-5	CASSETAKGETQPQHF
TRBV7-3	TRBJ2-1	CASSPASGEVNEQFF
TRBV6-5	TRBJ1-1	CASSYRDRVGTEAFF
TRBV19	TRBJ2-7	CASSAPGWSYEQYF
TRBV4-3	TRBJ2-2	CASKPDDTGELFF
TRBV15	TRBJ1-4	CATSRGAGSYEKLFF
TRBV6-1	TRBJ1-6	CASSETSGRTLHF
TRBV5-4	TRBJ2-2	CASSQGLAGGGTGELFF
TRBV6-1	TRBJ1-3	CASSEAGGRNTIYF
TRBV6-1	TRBJ1-2	CASMTGQGRGGYTF